The rows below give T cell receptor beta chains drawn from one sample of a study of cytotoxic CD8 clonotypes in ibrutinib-treated CLL. Assay: immunoSEQ multiplex PCR; the TCRdb copy retains only in-frame clones and omits some. The sample yields more than 110,000 clones, around 93% seen once. Sequencing used PBMCs, obtained after 12 months of ibrutinib treatment. The receptors here all came from a human donor with chronic lymphocytic leukemia. Each CDR3 is given with its conserved first and last residue. The D gene is left open where the match is weak. Clone size is given for some rows only: seen once, a few or many times, or a class if the clone is expanded.

j_call: TRBJ1-2
v_call: TRBV28
d_call: TRBD1
clone_size: once
cdr3_nt: TGTGCCAGCAGGGCAGGGGGAAGTCATGGCTACACCTTC
cdr3_aa: CASRAGGSHGYTF

j_call: TRBJ2-7
v_call: TRBV19
d_call: NA
clone_size: NA
cdr3_nt: TGTGCCAGTAGAGCCTCGGGGGAGCAGTACTTC
cdr3_aa: CASRASGEQYF

j_call: TRBJ1-3
v_call: TRBV7-5
d_call: NA
clone_size: few
cdr3_nt: TGTGCCAGCAGCCTTAGCGTAAACACCATATATTTT
cdr3_aa: CASSLSVNTIYF

j_call: TRBJ2-5
v_call: TRBV6-5
d_call: NA
clone_size: NA
cdr3_nt: TGTGCCAGCAGCTTACAGGGAGGGACCCGCGGGACCCAGTACTTC
cdr3_aa: CASSLQGGTRGTQYF

j_call: TRBJ2-2
v_call: TRBV4-2
d_call: TRBD2
clone_size: NA
cdr3_nt: TGTGCCAGCAGCCAAGATAGTCAGGGGCTAGCGGGATACACCGGGGAGCTGTTTTTT
cdr3_aa: CASSQDSQGLAGYTGELFF

j_call: TRBJ2-7
v_call: TRBV7-9
d_call: NA
clone_size: NA
cdr3_nt: TGTGCCAGCAGTACAGAGGCAGGGCTGATATACGAGCAGTACTTC
cdr3_aa: CASSTEAGLIYEQYF

j_call: TRBJ1-5
v_call: TRBV27
d_call: NA
clone_size: NA
cdr3_nt: TGTGCCAGCAGTTTTTCGGGGCTTAATCAGCCCCAGCATTTT
cdr3_aa: CASSFSGLNQPQHF

j_call: TRBJ2-7
v_call: TRBV6-1
d_call: NA
clone_size: NA
cdr3_nt: TGTGCCAGCAGTGAAGCGAAGGGGTCGTACGAGCAGTACTTC
cdr3_aa: CASSEAKGSYEQYF

j_call: TRBJ2-3
v_call: TRBV9
d_call: TRBD2
clone_size: NA
cdr3_nt: TGTGCCAGCAGCGTAGCAGCGGGAGCAACAGATACGCAGTATTTT
cdr3_aa: CASSVAAGATDTQYF

j_call: TRBJ2-2
v_call: TRBV27
d_call: NA
clone_size: NA
cdr3_nt: TGTGCCAGCAGTTTATCGCCCAAGAGTGGGGAGCTGTTTTTT
cdr3_aa: CASSLSPKSGELFF

j_call: TRBJ1-1
v_call: TRBV7-9
d_call: NA
clone_size: NA
cdr3_nt: TGTGCCAGCACCTCCCCCCTTGGCACTGAAGCTTTCTTT
cdr3_aa: CASTSPLGTEAFF

j_call: TRBJ2-3
v_call: TRBV9
d_call: TRBD2
clone_size: NA
cdr3_nt: TGTGCCAGCAGTGAACTAGCGGGAGGGAAAGATACGCAGTATTTT
cdr3_aa: CASSELAGGKDTQYF

j_call: TRBJ2-1
v_call: TRBV27
d_call: TRBD2
clone_size: NA
cdr3_nt: TGTGCCAGCAGTTTACTCGGGAGCGGGAGAGGTTACAATGAGCAGTTCTTC
cdr3_aa: CASSLLGSGRGYNEQFF

j_call: TRBJ2-2
v_call: TRBV7-9
d_call: NA
clone_size: once
cdr3_nt: TGTGCCAGCAGCCCACAGGGAGGCACCGGGGAGCTGTTTTTT
cdr3_aa: CASSPQGGTGELFF